This record concerns one T cell receptor (beta chain) sequence. The source of the sample is a study of blood T cell repertoires in COVID-19. As for the study in general: There were acute and convalescent COVID-19 samples, and they came from the United States, Italy and Spain.

Profiled with immunoSEQ multiplex PCR; TCRdb holds only in-frame clones, not every one. The data show fewer than 300,000 clones, roughly four fifths seen once. The V gene end was trimmed by 8 bases and the J gene end by 8 bases; junction bases not matched to a gene: 11. The CDR3 sequence is 13 residues long. Germline V gene data show CDR1 as MNHEY and CDR2 as SVGAGI. The V call is TRBV6-5, the J call TRBJ1-2; 7 bases map to TRBD1. This receptor was taken from a woman aged 45 to 65 who had recovered from COVID-19. The sample comprised peripheral blood. The CDR3, as DNA: TGTGCCAGCTGTATAACTAGGGGGCGCGGCTACACCTTC. Translation: CASCITRGRGYTF.